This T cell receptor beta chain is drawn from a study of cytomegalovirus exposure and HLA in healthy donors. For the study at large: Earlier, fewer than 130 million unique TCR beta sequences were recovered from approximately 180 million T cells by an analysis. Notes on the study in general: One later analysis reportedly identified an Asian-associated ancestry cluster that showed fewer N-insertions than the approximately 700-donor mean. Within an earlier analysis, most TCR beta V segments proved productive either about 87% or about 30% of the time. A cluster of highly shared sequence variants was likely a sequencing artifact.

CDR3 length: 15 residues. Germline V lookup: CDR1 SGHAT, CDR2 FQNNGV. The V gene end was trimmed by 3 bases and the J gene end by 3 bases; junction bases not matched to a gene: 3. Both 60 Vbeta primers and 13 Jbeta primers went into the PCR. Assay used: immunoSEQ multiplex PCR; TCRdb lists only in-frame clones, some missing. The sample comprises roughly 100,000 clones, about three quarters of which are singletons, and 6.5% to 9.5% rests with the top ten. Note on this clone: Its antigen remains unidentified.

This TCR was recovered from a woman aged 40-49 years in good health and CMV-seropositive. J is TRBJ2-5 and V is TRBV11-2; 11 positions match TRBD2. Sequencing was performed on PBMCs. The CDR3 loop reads CASSLLGLAEETQYF. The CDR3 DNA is TGTGCCAGCAGCTTGCTGGGACTAGCGGAAGAGACCCAGTACTTC.